The next 5 T cell receptor beta chains were all read from a single sample in a study of PD-L1 blockade in urothelial cancer. The method was immunoSEQ multiplex PCR; TCRdb's version includes in-frame clones alone and lacks a portion of them. The sample includes about 52,000 clones, roughly 84% of them seen just once. The time point was: pretreatment peripheral blood. The sample here was PBMCs, taken around atezolizumab (anti-PD-L1) treatment. The receptors here all came from a man in his fifties with urothelial cancer.

This chain links TRBV10-1 with TRBJ2-2, with TRBD1 matching 10 bases. The CDR3 extends over 16 amino acids. V lost 2 bases and J lost 6; bases outside the gene matches: 6. Per germline, CDR1 WNHNN and CDR2 SYGVQD (reference sequence). DNA for the CDR3: TGCGCCAGCAGTGAGAGACAGGGGGCCTACTCCGGGGAGCTGTTTTTT. Translating gives CASSERQGAYSGELFF.

The V gene is TRBV10-3, the J gene TRBJ1-1; D unclear. This CDR3 is 14 amino acids long. Trimming removed 4 bases at V and 4 bases at J, with 13 bases between. Germline CDR1 ENHRY, CDR2 SYGVKD. The CDR3 sequence is CAISAPEKSTEAFF. The CDR3 nucleotides read TGTGCCATCAGTGCCCCCGAGAAGAGCACTGAAGCTTTCTTT.

The V call is TRBV6-4, the J call TRBJ2-7, with 9 bases that match TRBD2. V shed 2 bases, J shed 4 bases, and the junction held 21 bases outside the gene matches. Germline V gene sequence: CDR1 MRHNA, CDR2 SNTAGT. This CDR3 has 20 amino acids. The CDR3 loop is CASSDKPTGQVAGVTYEQYF. The CDR3, as DNA: TGTGCCAGCAGTGACAAACCTACAGGGCAAGTAGCGGGAGTTACGTACGAGCAGTACTTC.

The V call is TRBV28, the J call TRBJ2-7; 9 bases map to TRBD1. The CDR3 sequence is 14 residues long. Germline CDR1 MDHEN, CDR2 SYDVKM. J was trimmed by 5 bases and V by 11 bases; bases with no gene match: 13. The CDR3 spells CASRGDREVHEQYF. Written as DNA, the CDR3 is TGTGCCTCCCGGGGGGACAGGGAGGTCCACGAGCAGTACTTC. Filled out from reference TRBV28 and TRBJ2-7, the complete variable domain reads DVKVTQSSRYLVKRTGEKVFLECVQDMDHENMFWYRQDPGLGLRLIYFSYDVKMKEKGDIPEGYSVSREKKERFSLILESASTNQTSMYLCASRGDREVHEQYFGPGTRLTVT.

The chain links TRBV27 to TRBJ1-4, with D tentatively TRBD1 (6 bases). CDR3 length equals 14 residues. V gave up 6 bases and J gave up 6 bases, with 14 bases separating them. Germline V lookup: CDR1 MNHEY, CDR2 SMNVEV (reference sequence). The CDR3 loop is CASRRGRLDEKLFF. The CDR3 DNA is TGTGCCAGCAGGCGGGGGCGTTTGGATGAAAAACTGTTTTTT.